This T cell receptor (beta chain) emerged from a study of beta chain features in type 1 diabetes. TCRB transcripts that were expressed got sequenced, as all of the isolated RNA had been reverse transcribed. Assay used: immunoSEQ multiplex PCR; TCRdb lists only in-frame clones, some missing. The sample has 220,000 or so clones; about 63% are singletons. Averaging approximately 0.11 L, one heparinised blood draw was given by each donor. CD45RO/CCR7/CD25/CD127/CD95/CD27 sorting isolated CD4+ naive, central memory, regulatory and stem cell-like memory cells. V lost 8 bases, J lost 6 bases, and 17 bases lay in between. The CDR3 covers 13 residues. Per germline, CDR1 MGHDK and CDR2 SYGVNS.

The rearrangement uses TRBV25-1 and TRBJ2-7; unclear D gene. Sequenced input: naive CD4+ T cells from blood. The TCR originated in a man aged 25-40 years in good health. The CDR3 nucleotides read TGTGCCAGCTCTGCCCGGAGAGGTTCCGAGCAGTACTTC. It yields the protein CASSARRGSEQYF.